This T cell receptor beta chain was found in a study of T-cell memory formation after mild COVID-19 (dated by TCRdb to about 2021). Looking at the study overall: TCR sequence clusters from the two donors were largely donor specific. Longitudinal TCRalpha and TCRbeta repertoire sequencing tracked T-cell clones expanding and contracting after mild COVID-19 in a couple of donors. Two young, previously healthy adult volunteers made up the cohort, one male and one female.

General study outcomes and caveats: From day 15 to 85, contracting clones showed balanced CD4/CD8 phenotypes, whereas a second wave of clones that expanded from day 15 to 37 leaned towards CD4+. Whether the second-wave clones peaking on day 37 were SARS-CoV-2 specific was not confirmed. Only two mild cases were covered by the study, and larger cohorts that include severe cases with pre-infection samples were considered necessary. Contracting CD4+ clones turned up mainly in the CM and EM memory subsets, whereas EMRA was where CD8+ clones were enriched. Some responding clones were detected in pre-infection memory, which suggested that pre-existing cross-reactive memory T cells had joined the SARS-CoV-2 response.

This clonotype was found a few times. Its antigen is unknown. No per-base quality is available; no much larger clone lies one base away. Ficoll-Paque density gradient centrifugation was used to isolate PBMCs. The run used an Illumina NovaSeq 6000. TCRalpha and TCRbeta cDNA libraries were constructed by 5'RACE with constant-segment primers, with sample barcodes and unique molecular identifiers being introduced. RNA was extracted from every sample with Trizol reagent. Amplification of the libraries took two PCR steps, and the second step added a second sample barcode plus Illumina TruSeq adapters. Sequencing of the libraries was done on an Illumina NovaSeq, producing 2 x 150 bp paired-end reads. The original pipeline was this. Reads were demultiplexed and collapsed into UMI-guided consensus sequences with migec v1.2.7. Using mixcr v2.1.11, UMI consensuses were aligned to TRA and TRB V and J templates and then assembled into clonotypes. A clonotype was counted as expanded or contracted only if both edgeR and NoisET called the change significant, with noise models trained on biological replicates. For edgeR calls, a false discovery rate-adjusted p below 0.01 and a log2 fold-change threshold of 1 were applied. As an exploratory analysis of dynamics, PCA with hierarchical clustering was applied to max-normalized trajectories of the 1000 most abundant clonotypes. Each responding clone was given a CD4 or CD8 phenotype based on the CD4+ and CD8+ repertoires, which had been sequenced separately. TCRdb reran the public reads through fastp at Q25 and MiXCR, keeping productive beta chains. When rows share a CDR3 protein, they turn into one entry using the most common DNA and genes. TCRdb's processing, not the study's, gives the V and J calls here. This sample is represented by around 410,000 distinct CDR3 sequences; 23% of them were singletons. Approximately 14% of the sample rests with the top ten.

V and J lose 5 bases and 0 bases, and a span of 10 bases separates them. In the germline V gene (reference sequence), CDR1 corresponds to SEHNR and CDR2 to FQNEAQ. From its cysteine to its phenylalanine, the CDR3 spans 14 amino acids. The read is trimmed to its CDR3 DNA, 42 bases read in frame from base 1. The sequence derives from an adult woman who had mild COVID-19 (a few samples of this study predate the infection). The sample titles of this study are shuffled in the database, so cell type and time point are left out; the donor was told from shared clones. The sequence links TRBV7-9 to TRBJ1-1; no D segment can be confidently identified. The sample taken for sequencing was PBMCs or a T cell subset sorted from them (not recorded which). The nucleotides read TGTGCCAGCAGCCCCCGCCGAATGAACACTGAAGCTTTCTTT. Its translation reads: CASSPRRMNTEAFF.